This TCR beta chain was documented in a study of identical twins. On this clonotype: Its antigen is as yet unknown.

Study-wide results and limits: High-abundance cord blood beta clonotypes had fewer insertions; memory repertoires showed none. Cross-sectional statistics underpinned the conclusions; the same donors were not followed. Out-of-frame beta chain sequences displayed weaker excess sharing between twins.

It was template switching that added a universal primer site, and there were unique molecular identifiers on the cDNA. Each CDR3 protein is one row after TCRdb ran MiXCR on the 5' RACE reads. This sample carries some 500,000 distinct CDR3 sequences, over 11% of them seen once, and the ten largest clones take approximately 1%. These data were also reused for a study on yellow fever vaccine responses in identical twins.

This receptor was identified in a woman under 30 in good health. The sample consisted of CD4+ T cells sorted from blood.

The CDR3 nucleotides are TGCAGCCTAACGGGACCGAGCGGCTACACCTTC. Its translation is CSLTGPSGYTF. This sequence joins TRBV20-1 and TRBJ1-2; tentative D call: TRBD1 (5 bases). The CDR3 totals 11 residues. From germline, CDR1 is DFQATT and CDR2 SNEGSKA (reference sequence).